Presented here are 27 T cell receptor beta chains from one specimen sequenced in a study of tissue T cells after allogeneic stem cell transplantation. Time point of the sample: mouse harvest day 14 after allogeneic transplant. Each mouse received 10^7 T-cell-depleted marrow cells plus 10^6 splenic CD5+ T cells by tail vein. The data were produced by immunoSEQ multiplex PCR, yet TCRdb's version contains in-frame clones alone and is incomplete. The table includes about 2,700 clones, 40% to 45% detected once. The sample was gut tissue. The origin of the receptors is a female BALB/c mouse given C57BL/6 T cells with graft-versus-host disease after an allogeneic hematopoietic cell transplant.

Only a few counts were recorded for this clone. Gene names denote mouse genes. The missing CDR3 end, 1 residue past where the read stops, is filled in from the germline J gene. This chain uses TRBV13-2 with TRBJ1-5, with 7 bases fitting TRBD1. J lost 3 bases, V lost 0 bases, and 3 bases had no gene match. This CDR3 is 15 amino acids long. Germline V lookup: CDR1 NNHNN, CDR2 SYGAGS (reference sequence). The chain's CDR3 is CASGDARGRNQAPLF. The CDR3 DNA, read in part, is TGTGCCAGCGGTGATGCAAGGGGGCGCAACCAGGCTCCGCTT.

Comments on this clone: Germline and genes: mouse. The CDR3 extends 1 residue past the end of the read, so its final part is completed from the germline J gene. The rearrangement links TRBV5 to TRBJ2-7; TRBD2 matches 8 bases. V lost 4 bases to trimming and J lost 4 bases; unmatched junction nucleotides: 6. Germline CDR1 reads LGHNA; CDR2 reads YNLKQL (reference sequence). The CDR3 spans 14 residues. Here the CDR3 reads CASSPGGLIYEQYF. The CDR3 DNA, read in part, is TGTGCCAGCAGCCCTGGGGGGCTCATTTATGAACAGTAC.

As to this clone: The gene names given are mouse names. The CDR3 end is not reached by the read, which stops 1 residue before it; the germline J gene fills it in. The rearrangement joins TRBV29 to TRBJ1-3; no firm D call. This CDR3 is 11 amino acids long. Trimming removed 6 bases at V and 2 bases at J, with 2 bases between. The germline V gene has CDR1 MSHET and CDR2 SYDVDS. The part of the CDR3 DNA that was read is TGTGCTAGCAGGACTGGAAATACGCTCTAT. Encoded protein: CASRTGNTLY. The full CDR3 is CASRTGNTLYF.

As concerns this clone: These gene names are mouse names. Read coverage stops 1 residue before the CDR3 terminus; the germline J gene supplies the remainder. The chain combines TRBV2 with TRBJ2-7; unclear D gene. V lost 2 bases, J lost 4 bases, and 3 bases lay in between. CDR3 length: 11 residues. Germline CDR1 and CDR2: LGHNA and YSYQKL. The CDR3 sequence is CASSQNYEQYF. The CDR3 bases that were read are TGTGCCAGCAGCCAAAATTATGAACAGTAC.

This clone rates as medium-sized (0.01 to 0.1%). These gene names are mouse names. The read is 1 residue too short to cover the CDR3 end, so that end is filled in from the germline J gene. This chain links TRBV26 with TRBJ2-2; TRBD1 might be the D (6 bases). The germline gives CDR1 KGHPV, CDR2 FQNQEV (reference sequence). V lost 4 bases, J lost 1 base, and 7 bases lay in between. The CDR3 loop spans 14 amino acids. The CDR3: CASSPDRNTGQLYF. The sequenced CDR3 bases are TGTGCCAGCAGTCCGGACAGAAACACCGGGCAGCTCTAC.

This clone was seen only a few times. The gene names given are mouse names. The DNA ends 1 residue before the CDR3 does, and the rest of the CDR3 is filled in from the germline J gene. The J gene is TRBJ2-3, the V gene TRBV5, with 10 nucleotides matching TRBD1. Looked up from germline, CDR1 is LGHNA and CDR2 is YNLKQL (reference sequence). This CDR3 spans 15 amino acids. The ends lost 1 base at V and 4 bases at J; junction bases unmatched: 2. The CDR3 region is CASSQAGQGTETLYF. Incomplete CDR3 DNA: TGTGCCAGCAGCCAAGCGGGACAGGGGACAGAAACGCTGTAT.

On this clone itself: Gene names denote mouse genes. CDR3 region: CSSSQSGGYEQYF. CDR3 bases read: TGCTCCAGCAGTCAATCGGGGGGGTATGAACAGTAC. The rearrangement joins TRBV23 to TRBJ2-7; the D call TRBD2 from the table was never checked on the DNA. The missing CDR3 end, 1 residue past where the read stops, is filled in from the germline J gene. The CDR3 sequence is 13 residues long. Germline-derived CDR1 and CDR2 are KGHTA and FQNQQP.

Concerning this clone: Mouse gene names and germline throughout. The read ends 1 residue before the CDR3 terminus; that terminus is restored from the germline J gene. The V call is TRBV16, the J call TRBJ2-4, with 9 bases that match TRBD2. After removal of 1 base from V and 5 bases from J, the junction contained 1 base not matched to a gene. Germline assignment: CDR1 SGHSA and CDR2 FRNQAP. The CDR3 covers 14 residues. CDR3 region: CASSLVGLGNTLYF. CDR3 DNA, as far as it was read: TGTGCAAGCAGCTTAGTGGGACTGGGAAACACCTTGTAC.

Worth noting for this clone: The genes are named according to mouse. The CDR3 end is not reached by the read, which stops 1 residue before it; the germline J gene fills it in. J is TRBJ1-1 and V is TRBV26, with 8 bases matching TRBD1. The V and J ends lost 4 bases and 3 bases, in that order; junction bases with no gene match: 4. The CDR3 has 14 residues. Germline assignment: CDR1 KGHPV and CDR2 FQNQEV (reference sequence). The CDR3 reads CASSPQTGDTEVFF. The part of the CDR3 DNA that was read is TGTGCCAGCAGTCCCCAGACAGGGGACACAGAAGTCTTC.

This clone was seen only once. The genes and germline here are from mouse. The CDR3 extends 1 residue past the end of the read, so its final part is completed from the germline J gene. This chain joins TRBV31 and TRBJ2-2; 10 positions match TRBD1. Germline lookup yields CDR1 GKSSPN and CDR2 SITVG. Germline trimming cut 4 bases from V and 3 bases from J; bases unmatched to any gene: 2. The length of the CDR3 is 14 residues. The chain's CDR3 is CAWTGTGDTGQLYF. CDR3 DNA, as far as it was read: TGTGCCTGGACCGGGACAGGGGACACCGGGCAGCTCTAC.

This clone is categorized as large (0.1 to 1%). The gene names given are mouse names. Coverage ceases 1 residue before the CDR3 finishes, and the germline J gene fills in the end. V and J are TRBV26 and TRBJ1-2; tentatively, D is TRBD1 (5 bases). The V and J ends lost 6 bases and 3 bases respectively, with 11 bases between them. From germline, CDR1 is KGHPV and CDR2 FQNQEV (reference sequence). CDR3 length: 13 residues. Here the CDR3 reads CASSRRVDSDYTF. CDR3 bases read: TGTGCCAGCAGCCGCAGGGTGGACTCCGACTACACC.

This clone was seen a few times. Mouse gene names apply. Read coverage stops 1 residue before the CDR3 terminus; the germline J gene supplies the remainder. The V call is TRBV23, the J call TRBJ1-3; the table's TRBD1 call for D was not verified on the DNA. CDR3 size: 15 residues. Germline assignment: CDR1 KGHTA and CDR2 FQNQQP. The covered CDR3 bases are TGCTCCAGCAGTCAATCTCAGAATTCTGGAAATACGCTCTAT. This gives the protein CSSSQSQNSGNTLY. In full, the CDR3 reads CSSSQSQNSGNTLYF.

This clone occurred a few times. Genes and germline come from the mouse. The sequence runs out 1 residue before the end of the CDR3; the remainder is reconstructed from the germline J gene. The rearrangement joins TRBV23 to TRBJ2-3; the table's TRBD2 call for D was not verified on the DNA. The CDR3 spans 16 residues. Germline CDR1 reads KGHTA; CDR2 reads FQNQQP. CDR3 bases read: TGCTCCAGCAGTCAATCTGCTGGGTCTAGTGCAGAAACGCTGTAT. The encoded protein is CSSSQSAGSSAETLY. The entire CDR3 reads CSSSQSAGSSAETLYF.

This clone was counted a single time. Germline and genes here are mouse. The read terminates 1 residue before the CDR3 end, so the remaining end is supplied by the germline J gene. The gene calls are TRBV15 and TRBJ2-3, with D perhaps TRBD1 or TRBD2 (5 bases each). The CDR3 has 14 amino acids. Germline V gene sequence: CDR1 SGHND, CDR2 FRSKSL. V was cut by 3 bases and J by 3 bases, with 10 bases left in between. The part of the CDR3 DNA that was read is TGTGCCAGCAGTTTCGGGGGAAGGGCAGAAACGCTGTAT. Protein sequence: CASSFGGRAETLY. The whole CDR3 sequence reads CASSFGGRAETLYF.

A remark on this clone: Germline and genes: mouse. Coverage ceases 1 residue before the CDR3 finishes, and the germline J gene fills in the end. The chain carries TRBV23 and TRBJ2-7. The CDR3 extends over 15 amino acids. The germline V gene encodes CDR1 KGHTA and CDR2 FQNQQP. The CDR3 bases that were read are TGCTCCAGCAGTCAATCTCGGGGTGTCTCCTATGAACAGTAC. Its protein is CSSSQSRGVSYEQY. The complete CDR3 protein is CSSSQSRGVSYEQYF.

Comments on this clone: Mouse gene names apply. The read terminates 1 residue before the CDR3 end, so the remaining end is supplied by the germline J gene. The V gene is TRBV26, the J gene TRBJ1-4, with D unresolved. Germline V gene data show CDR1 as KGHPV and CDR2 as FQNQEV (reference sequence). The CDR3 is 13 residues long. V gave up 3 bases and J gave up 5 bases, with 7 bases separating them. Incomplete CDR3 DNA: TGTGCCAGCAGTCTTCACAGAAACGAAAGATTATTT. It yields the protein CASSLHRNERLF. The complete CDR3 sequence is CASSLHRNERLFF.

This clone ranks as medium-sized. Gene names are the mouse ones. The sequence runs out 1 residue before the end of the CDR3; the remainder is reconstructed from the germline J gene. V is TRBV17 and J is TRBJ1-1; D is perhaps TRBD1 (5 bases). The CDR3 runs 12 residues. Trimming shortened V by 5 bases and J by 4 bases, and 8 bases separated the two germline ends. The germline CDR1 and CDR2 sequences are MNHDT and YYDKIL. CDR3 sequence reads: CASSHQGTEVFF. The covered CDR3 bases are TGTGCTAGCAGTCATCAGGGCACAGAAGTCTTC.

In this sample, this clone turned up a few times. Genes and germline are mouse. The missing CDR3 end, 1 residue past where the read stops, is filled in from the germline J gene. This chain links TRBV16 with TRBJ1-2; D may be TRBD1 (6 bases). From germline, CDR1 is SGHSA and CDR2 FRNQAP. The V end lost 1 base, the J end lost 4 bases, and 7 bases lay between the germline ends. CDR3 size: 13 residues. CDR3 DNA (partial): TGTGCAAGCAGCTTAGTAGGGGGCTCCGACTACACC. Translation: CASSLVGGSDYT. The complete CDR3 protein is CASSLVGGSDYTF.

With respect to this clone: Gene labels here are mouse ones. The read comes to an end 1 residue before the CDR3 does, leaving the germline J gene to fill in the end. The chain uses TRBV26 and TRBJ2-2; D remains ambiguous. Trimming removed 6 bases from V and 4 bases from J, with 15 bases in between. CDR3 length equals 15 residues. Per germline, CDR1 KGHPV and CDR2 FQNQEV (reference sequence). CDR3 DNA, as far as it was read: TGTGCCAGCAGCCTCGACGGGATCGGCACCGGGCAGCTCTAC. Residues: CASSLDGIGTGQLY. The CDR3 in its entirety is CASSLDGIGTGQLYF.

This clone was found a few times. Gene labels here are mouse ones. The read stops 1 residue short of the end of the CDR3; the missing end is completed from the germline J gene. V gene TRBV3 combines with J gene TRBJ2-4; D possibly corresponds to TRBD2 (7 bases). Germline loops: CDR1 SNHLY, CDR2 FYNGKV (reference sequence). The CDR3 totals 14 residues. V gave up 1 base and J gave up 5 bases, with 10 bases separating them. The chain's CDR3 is CASSLGGARNTLYF. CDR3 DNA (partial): TGTGCCAGCAGCTTAGGGGGGGCGCGAAACACCTTGTAC.

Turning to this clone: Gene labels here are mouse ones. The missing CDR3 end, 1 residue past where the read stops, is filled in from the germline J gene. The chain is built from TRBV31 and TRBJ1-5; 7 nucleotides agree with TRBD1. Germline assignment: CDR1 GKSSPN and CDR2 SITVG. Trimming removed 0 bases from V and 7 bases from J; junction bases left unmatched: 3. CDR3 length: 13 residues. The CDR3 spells CAWSLWDRQAPLF. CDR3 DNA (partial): TGTGCCTGGAGTCTCTGGGACAGACAGGCTCCGCTT. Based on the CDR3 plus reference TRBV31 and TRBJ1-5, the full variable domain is AQTIHQWPVAEIKAVGSPLSLGCTIKGKSSPNLYWYWQATGGTLQQLFYSITVGQVESVVQLNLSASRPKDDQFILSTEKLLLSHSGFYLCAWSLWDRQAPLFGEGTRLSVL.

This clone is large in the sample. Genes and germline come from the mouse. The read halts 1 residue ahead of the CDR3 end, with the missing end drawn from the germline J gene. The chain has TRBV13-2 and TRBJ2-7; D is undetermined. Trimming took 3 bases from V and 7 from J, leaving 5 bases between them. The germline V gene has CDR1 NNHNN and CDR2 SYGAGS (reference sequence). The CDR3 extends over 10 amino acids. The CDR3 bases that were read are TGTGCCAGCGGTGGGAGAGAACAGTAC. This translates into CASGGREQY. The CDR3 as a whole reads CASGGREQYF.

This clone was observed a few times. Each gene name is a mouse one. The CDR3 sequence is CASSPRQFQAPLF. CDR3 DNA, as far as it was read: TGTGCCAGCAGCCCCAGACAGTTCCAGGCTCCGCTT. The chain couples TRBV5 to TRBJ1-5; a possible D gene is TRBD1 (5 bases). The missing CDR3 end, 1 residue past where the read stops, is filled in from the germline J gene. V shed 4 bases and J shed 6 bases, with 10 bases lying between them. Germline CDR1 and CDR2: LGHNA and YNLKQL (reference sequence). The CDR3 is 13 residues long.

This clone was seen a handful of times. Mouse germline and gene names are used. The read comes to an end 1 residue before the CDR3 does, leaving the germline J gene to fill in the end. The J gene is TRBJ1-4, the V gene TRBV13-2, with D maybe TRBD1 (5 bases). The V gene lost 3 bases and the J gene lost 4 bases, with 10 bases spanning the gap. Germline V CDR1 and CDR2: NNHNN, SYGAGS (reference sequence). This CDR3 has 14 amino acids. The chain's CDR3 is CASGGRTNNERLFF. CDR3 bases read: TGTGCCAGCGGTGGGCGGACAAACAACGAAAGATTATTT.

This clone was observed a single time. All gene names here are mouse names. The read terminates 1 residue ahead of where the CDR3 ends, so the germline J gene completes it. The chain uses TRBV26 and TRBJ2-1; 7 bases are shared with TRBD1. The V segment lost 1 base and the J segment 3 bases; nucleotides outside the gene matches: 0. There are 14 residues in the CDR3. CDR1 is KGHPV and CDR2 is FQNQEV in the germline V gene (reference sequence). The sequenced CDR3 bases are TGTGCCAGCAGTCTGTGGGACAGCTATGCTGAGCAGTTC. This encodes CASSLWDSYAEQF. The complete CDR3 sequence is CASSLWDSYAEQFF.

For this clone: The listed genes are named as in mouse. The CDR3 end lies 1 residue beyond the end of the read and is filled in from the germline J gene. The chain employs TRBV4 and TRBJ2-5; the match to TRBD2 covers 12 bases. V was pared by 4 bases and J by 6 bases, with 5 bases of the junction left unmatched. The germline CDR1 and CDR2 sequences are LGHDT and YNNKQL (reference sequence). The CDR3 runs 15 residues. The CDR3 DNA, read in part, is TGTGCCAGCAGCTCCGACTGGGGGGGCGCCGACACCCAGTAC. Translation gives CASSSDWGGADTQY. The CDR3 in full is CASSSDWGGADTQYF.

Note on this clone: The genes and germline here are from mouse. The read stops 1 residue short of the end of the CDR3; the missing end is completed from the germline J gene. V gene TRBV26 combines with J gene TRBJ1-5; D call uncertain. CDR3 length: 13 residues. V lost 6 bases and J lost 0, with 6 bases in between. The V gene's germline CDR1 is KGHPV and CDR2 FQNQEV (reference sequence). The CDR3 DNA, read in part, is TGTGCCAGCAGCCCCAATAACAACCAGGCTCCGCTT. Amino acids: CASSPNNNQAPL. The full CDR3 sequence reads CASSPNNNQAPLF.